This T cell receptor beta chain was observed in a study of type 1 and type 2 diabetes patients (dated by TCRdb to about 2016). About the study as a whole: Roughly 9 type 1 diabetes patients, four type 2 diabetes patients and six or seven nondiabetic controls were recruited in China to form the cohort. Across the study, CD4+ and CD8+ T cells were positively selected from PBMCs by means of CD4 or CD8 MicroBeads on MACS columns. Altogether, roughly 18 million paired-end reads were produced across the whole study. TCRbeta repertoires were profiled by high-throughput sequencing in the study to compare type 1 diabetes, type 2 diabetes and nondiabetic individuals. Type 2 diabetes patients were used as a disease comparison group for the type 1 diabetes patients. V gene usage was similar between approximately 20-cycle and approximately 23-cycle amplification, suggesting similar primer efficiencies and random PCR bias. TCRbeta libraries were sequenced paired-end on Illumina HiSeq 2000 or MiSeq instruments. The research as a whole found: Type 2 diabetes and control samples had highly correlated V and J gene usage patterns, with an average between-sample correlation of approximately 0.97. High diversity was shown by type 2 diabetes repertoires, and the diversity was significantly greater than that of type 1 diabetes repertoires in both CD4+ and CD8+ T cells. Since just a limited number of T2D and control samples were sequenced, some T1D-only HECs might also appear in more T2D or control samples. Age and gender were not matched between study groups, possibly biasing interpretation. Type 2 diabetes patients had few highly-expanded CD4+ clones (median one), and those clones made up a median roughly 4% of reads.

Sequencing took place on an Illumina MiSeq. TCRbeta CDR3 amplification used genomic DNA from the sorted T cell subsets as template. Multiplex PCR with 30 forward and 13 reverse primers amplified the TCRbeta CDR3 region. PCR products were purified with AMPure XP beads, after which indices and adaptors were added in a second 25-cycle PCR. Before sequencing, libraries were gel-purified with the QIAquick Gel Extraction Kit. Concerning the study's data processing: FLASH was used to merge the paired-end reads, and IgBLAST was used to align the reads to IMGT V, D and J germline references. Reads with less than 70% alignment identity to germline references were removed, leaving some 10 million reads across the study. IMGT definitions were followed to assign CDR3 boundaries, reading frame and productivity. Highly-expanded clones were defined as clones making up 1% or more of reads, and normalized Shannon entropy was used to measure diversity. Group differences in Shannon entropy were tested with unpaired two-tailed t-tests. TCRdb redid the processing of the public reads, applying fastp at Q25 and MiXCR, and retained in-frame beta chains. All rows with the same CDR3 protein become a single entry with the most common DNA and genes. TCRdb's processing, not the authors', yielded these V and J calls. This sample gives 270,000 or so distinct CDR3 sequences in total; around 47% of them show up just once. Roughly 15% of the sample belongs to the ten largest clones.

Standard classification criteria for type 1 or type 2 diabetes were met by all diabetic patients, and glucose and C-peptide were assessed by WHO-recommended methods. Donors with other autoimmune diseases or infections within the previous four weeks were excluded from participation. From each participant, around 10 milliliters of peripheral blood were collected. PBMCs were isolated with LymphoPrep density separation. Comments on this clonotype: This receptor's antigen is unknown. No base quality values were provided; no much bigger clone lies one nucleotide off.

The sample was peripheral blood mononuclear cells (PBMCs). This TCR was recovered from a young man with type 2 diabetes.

The DNA sequence is as follows: TGTGCCAGCAGTTTTGGAAGGACTGAAGCTTTCTTT. Translation gives CASSFGRTEAFF. The chain links TRBV6-4 with TRBJ1-1, with an unclear D gene assignment. Cut back by 5 bases and 5 bases, the V and J ends lie 9 bases apart. The CDR3 runs 12 residues from the cysteine to the phenylalanine. Only the CDR3 DNA is retained, 36 bases long and in frame from the first base. The germline V gene sets CDR1 to MRHNA and CDR2 to SNTAGT.